This T cell receptor (beta chain) is from a study of blood T cells in healthy people across ages. Next came a second PCR, run for about 7 to 12 cycles, which used a sample-barcoded 5' primer along with a J-beta primer mix. Each cDNA molecule was tagged by a template-switch adaptor with 12 random nucleotides. TCRdb reprocessed the 5' RACE reads with MiXCR, giving one entry per CDR3 protein. The sample contains about 940,000 distinct CDR3 sequences, 45% to 50% of which appear only once. The study's findings and limits: Roughly linearly, TCR beta diversity per million T cells fell as age increased.

This clonotype was detected once. The target antigen is unknown. Trimming cost V 6 bases and J 4 bases, with 18 bases left between them. The CDR3 is 14 residues long. Germline CDR1 reads SQVTM; CDR2 reads ANQGSEA. The receptor comes from a man aged 30-40 years in good health. The sample comprised blood. V gene TRBV29-1 combines with J gene TRBJ1-2; perhaps TRBD1 as D (5 bases). The chain's CDR3 is CSVETGGLSYGYTF. The CDR3 DNA follows: TGCAGCGTAGAAACAGGAGGACTCAGCTATGGCTACACCTTC.